The 9 T cell receptor beta chains presented below share a single source sample, sequenced in a study of resident and recirculating memory T cells in vitiligo. Method: immunoSEQ multiplex PCR; TCRdb's copy keeps in-frame clones and lacks some. The sample holds around 38,000 clones, around 90% seen once. The sequenced material came from blood. Source of these receptors: a male donor with vitiligo.

The V and J genes are TRBV7-2 and TRBJ2-7; TRBD2 matches at 10 bases. The trim removed 5 bases at V and 8 bases at J, leaving 15 bases unmatched. The CDR3 totals 16 residues. Germline V gene lookup returns CDR1 SGHTA and CDR2 FQGNSA. The CDR3 loop reads CASSLSSLAGAEQQYF. The CDR3 coding sequence is TGTGCCAGCAGCCTTAGTTCCCTAGCGGGGGCCGAACAGCAGTACTTC.

The chain has TRBV4-3 and TRBJ2-7; D is perhaps TRBD1 (5 bases). The CDR3 totals 13 residues. With 0 bases removed from V and 7 bases from J, the gap between germline ends came to 10 bases. The germline V gene encodes CDR1 LGHNA and CDR2 YSLEER. The CDR3 protein is CASSQDRGFEQYF. In DNA, the CDR3 is TGCGCCAGCAGCCAAGATAGGGGATTTGAGCAGTACTTC.

The chain joins TRBV4-3 to TRBJ2-7; perhaps TRBD1 as D (5 bases). The CDR3 has 14 amino acids. Per the germline V gene, CDR1 is LGHNA and CDR2 is YSLEER. The germline V and J ends were trimmed by 5 bases and 2 bases, with 13 bases remaining between them. Here the CDR3 DNA reads TGCGCCAGCAGCAAGGCGACAGCCGCCTACGAGCAGTACTTC. Translating gives CASSKATAAYEQYF.

The rearrangement joins TRBV19 to TRBJ2-3, with a possible D match to TRBD1 (5 bases). Germline V lookup: CDR1 LNHDA, CDR2 SQIVND (reference sequence). The germline V and J ends were trimmed by 3 bases and 6 bases, with 13 bases remaining between them. The CDR3 spans 14 residues. The CDR3, as DNA: TGTGCCAGTAGTATGGGGCAGGAACACGATACGCAGTATTTT. Its translation: CASSMGQEHDTQYF.

The chain is built from TRBV11-2 and TRBJ2-5; weak D call: TRBD1 (5 bases). The V gene lost 5 bases and the J gene lost 2 bases, with 12 bases spanning the gap. The CDR3 runs 14 residues. Per germline, CDR1 SGHAT and CDR2 FQNNGV. The CDR3 nucleotides are TGTGCCAGCAGCAGACCTAGACAGCAAGAGACCCAGTACTTC. Its translation is CASSRPRQQETQYF. The variable domain in full, with the rest retrieved from reference TRBV11-2 and TRBJ2-5, is EAGVAQSPRYKIIEKRQSVAFWCNPISGHATLYWYQQILGQGPKLLIQFQNNGVVDDSQLPKDRFSAERLKGVDSTLKIQPAKLEDSAVYLCASSRPRQQETQYFGPGTRLLVL.

The V and J genes are TRBV7-2 and TRBJ2-3; 13 bases align to TRBD2. This CDR3 region has 16 residues. CDR1 and CDR2 (germline): SGHTA, FQGNSA. V gave up 5 bases and J gave up 4 bases; unmatched junction bases: 6. DNA for the CDR3: TGTGCCAGCAGCCCAGGGACTAGCGGGGACTCAGATACGCAGTATTTT. Amino acids: CASSPGTSGDSDTQYF.

The chain is built from TRBV18 and TRBJ2-3; 8 bases line up with TRBD1. V shed 6 bases, J shed 4 bases, and the junction held 9 bases outside the gene matches. The CDR3 is made up of 15 amino acids. CDR1 KGHSH and CDR2 LQKENI come from the germline V gene. The CDR3 DNA follows: TGTGCCAGCTCCCCCAGGGGGCTGATAGCAGATACGCAGTATTTT. Its protein is CASSPRGLIADTQYF.

The chain links TRBV4-3 to TRBJ1-1, with a tentative D call TRBD1 (6 bases). This CDR3 has 14 amino acids. V dropped 0 bases and J dropped 11 bases, with 16 bases sitting between them. In germline, CDR1 is LGHNA, CDR2 YSLEER. Written as DNA, the CDR3 is TGCGCCAGCAGCCAAGATCCCAGGGGCGTAGGCGCTTTCTTT. This gives the protein CASSQDPRGVGAFF.

The V and J genes are TRBV18 and TRBJ2-1; TRBD2 matches at 8 bases. V dropped 6 bases and J dropped 0; count of bases not matched to a gene: 4. Germline lookup yields CDR1 KGHSH and CDR2 LQKENI. The CDR3 contains 15 residues. CDR3 bases: TGTGCCAGCTCCCCCGGGACTAGCTCCTACAATGAGCAGTTCTTC. It yields the protein CASSPGTSSYNEQFF.